This passage covers 8 T cell receptor beta chains from one sample sequenced in a study of T cell repertoires in cytomegalovirus infection. From the reads, TCRdb called clonotypes with MiXCR, one entry per CDR3 protein. The data contain 200,000 or so distinct CDR3 sequences, 28% of them singletons. Sequenced sample: PBMCs. These receptors were taken from a human donor in good health (CMV status not recorded). Some clones in this sample may be carry-over from other donors' samples.

The chain uses TRBV12-3 or TRBV12-4 and TRBJ1-5, with a weak D call TRBD1 (6 bases). The V end lost 4 bases, the J end lost 7 bases, and 11 bases lay between the germline ends. The CDR3 runs 13 residues. The CDR3 DNA is TGTGCCAGCAGTTACAGGGAAGAGCAGCCCCAGCATTTT. As protein: CASSYREEQPQHF.

The chain is built from TRBV6-1 and TRBJ2-5, with D possibly TRBD1 on 8 matching bases. Germline CDR1 reads MNHNS; CDR2 reads SASEGT. V lost 5 bases, J lost 1 base, and 14 bases lay in between. The CDR3 spans 15 residues. The CDR3 bases are TGTGCCAGCAGTTATACAGGGGGGGCCCAAGAGACCCAGTACTTC. The encoded protein is CASSYTGGAQETQYF.

The chain carries TRBV12-3 or TRBV12-4 and TRBJ1-4, with 8 bases that match TRBD1. V lost 5 bases and J lost 3; bases outside the gene matches: 14. This CDR3 has 18 residues. The CDR3, as DNA: TGTGCCAGCAGTCGGTACCAGGGGGCCTCTACGGCTAATGAAAAACTGTTTTTT. It encodes CASSRYQGASTANEKLFF.

This chain uses TRBV7-9 with TRBJ1-1; D gene uncertain. Germline-derived CDR1 and CDR2 are SEHNR and FQNEAQ (reference sequence). The V and J ends lost 1 base and 7 bases respectively, with 7 bases between them. CDR3 length equals 12 residues. This CDR3 is CASSLERNEAFF. In DNA form, the CDR3 reads TGTGCCAGCAGCTTAGAGAGGAATGAAGCTTTCTTT.

In this sample, this clonotype turned up a few times. The CDR3 sequence is CASTLTPSGGTPYEQYF. CDR3 nucleotides: TGTGCCAGCACCCTGACCCCTAGCGGGGGGACCCCCTACGAGCAGTACTTC. The chain combines TRBV2 with TRBJ2-7, with TRBD2 matching 11 bases. Per the germline V gene, CDR1 is SNHLY and CDR2 is FYNNEI. This CDR3 comprises 17 residues. The J segment lost 2 bases and the V segment lost 7 bases, leaving 13 bases of the junction unmatched.

The V call is TRBV29-1, the J call TRBJ1-4; TRBD1 matches 9 bases. This CDR3 has 13 residues. Looked up from germline, CDR1 is SQVTM and CDR2 is ANQGSEA. V lost 7 bases and J lost 3; bases outside the gene matches: 3. Written as DNA, the CDR3 is TGCAGCGGGGGACAGGGTTCTAATGAAAAACTGTTTTTT. It codes for CSGGQGSNEKLFF.

This clonotype has more than one count but fewer than ten. The chain carries TRBV19 and TRBJ1-3, with D perhaps TRBD1 (5 bases). The CDR3 totals 16 residues. Germline V gene data show CDR1 as LNHDA and CDR2 as SQIVND (reference sequence). V was trimmed by 6 bases and J by 0 bases, leaving 15 bases between them. This CDR3 reads CASSPGTFSSGNTIYF. The DNA of the CDR3 is TGTGCCAGTAGCCCTGGGACTTTCTCCTCTGGAAACACCATATATTTT.

This clonotype has just a few counts. The chain is built from TRBV7-9 and TRBJ2-1; 12 bases fit TRBD2. Per the germline V gene, CDR1 is SEHNR and CDR2 is FQNEAQ (reference sequence). Unmatched junction bases numbered 1, after V lost 5 bases and J lost 8 bases. The CDR3 contains 13 residues. The DNA for the CDR3 is TGTGCCAGCAGCAGACTAGCGGGGGATGAGCAGTTCTTC. Translated: CASSRLAGDEQFF. Looking up the rest from reference TRBV7-9 and TRBJ2-1 gives the full variable domain: DTGVSQNPRHKITKRGQNVTFRCDPISEHNRLYWYRQTLGQGPEFLTYFQNEAQLEKSRLLSDRFSAERPKGSFSTLEIQRTEQGDSAMYLCASSRLAGDEQFFGPGTRLTVL.